A selection of T cell receptor beta chains follows, all from one sample in a study of shared clonotypes between healthy human individuals. Libraries were prepared by immunoSEQ multiplex PCR; TCRdb keeps only in-frame clonotypes and omits some of them. The data show around 2,000,000 clones, with 85% to 95% seen just once and under 2% held by the top ten. Source material: naive CD8+ T cells from PBMCs. The receptor set was obtained from a man younger than 35 in good health. Some clones in this sample may be carry-over from other donors' samples. Each CDR3 is given with its conserved first and last residue. D genes are given only for firm matches. The size entry is marked missing in some rows and otherwise reads once, few, many or a size class.

D gene: TRBD1
V gene: TRBV10-3
J gene: TRBJ1-1
clone size: .
CDR3 DNA: TGTGCCATCAACGGACAGGCGGGCCCGGAAGCTTTCTTT
CDR3 protein: CAINGQAGPEAFF

D gene: TRBD1
V gene: TRBV9
J gene: TRBJ2-7
clone size: once
CDR3 DNA: TGTGCCAGCGGTCCGGGACAGAGATCCTACGAGCAGTACTTC
CDR3 protein: CASGPGQRSYEQYF

D gene: .
V gene: TRBV5-8
J gene: TRBJ2-2
clone size: once
CDR3 DNA: TGTGCCAGCAGCCCCCGGGACTCAGGCCGGGAGCTGTTTTTT
CDR3 protein: CASSPRDSGRELFF

D gene: .
V gene: TRBV9
J gene: TRBJ2-7
clone size: .
CDR3 DNA: TGTGCCAGCAGCGGTGAAAGAGACTACGAGCAGTACTTC
CDR3 protein: CASSGERDYEQYF

D gene: .
V gene: TRBV4-1
J gene: TRBJ2-2
clone size: .
CDR3 DNA: TGCGCCAGCAGCGCGTGGAAAGGGAACACCGGGGAGCTGTTTTTT
CDR3 protein: CASSAWKGNTGELFF

D gene: TRBD1
V gene: TRBV30
J gene: TRBJ2-7
clone size: .
CDR3 DNA: TGTGCCTGGAACCTGGGACAGGGTACCTACGAGCAGTACTTC
CDR3 protein: CAWNLGQGTYEQYF

D gene: .
V gene: TRBV27
J gene: TRBJ2-7
clone size: .
CDR3 DNA: TGTGCCAGCAGTTTATCAGGGTACTTCTGGGAGCAGTACTTC
CDR3 protein: CASSLSGYFWEQYF

D gene: .
V gene: TRBV9
J gene: TRBJ2-7
clone size: .
CDR3 DNA: TGTGCCAGCAGCGAACAATCCCCAGGCGAGCAGTACTTC
CDR3 protein: CASSEQSPGEQYF

D gene: .
V gene: TRBV27
J gene: TRBJ2-5
clone size: .
CDR3 DNA: TGTGCCAGCAGGGAACTGGCTCAAGAGACCCAGTACTTC
CDR3 protein: CASRELAQETQYF

D gene: .
V gene: TRBV6-5
J gene: TRBJ1-5
clone size: .
CDR3 DNA: TGTGCCAGCAGTCCCTCGGGACTACAGCCCCAGCATTTT
CDR3 protein: CASSPSGLQPQHF

D gene: TRBD1
V gene: TRBV19
J gene: TRBJ2-7
clone size: .
CDR3 DNA: TGTGCCAGTAGTATCGACAGGGACAGGCACGAGCAGTACTTC
CDR3 protein: CASSIDRDRHEQYF

D gene: .
V gene: TRBV27
J gene: TRBJ1-2
clone size: .
CDR3 DNA: TGTGCCAGCAGTTTAGGGCGGCTTAACGGCTACACCTTC
CDR3 protein: CASSLGRLNGYTF

D gene: TRBD2
V gene: TRBV19
J gene: TRBJ2-7
clone size: .
CDR3 DNA: TGTGCCAGTAGTCCGGGACTAGCAGCCTCCTACGAGCAGTACTTC
CDR3 protein: CASSPGLAASYEQYF

D gene: .
V gene: TRBV28
J gene: TRBJ2-2
clone size: .
CDR3 DNA: TGTGCCAGCAGTTTATGGACAGGCTTTTCCGGGGAGCTGTTTTTT
CDR3 protein: CASSLWTGFSGELFF

D gene: TRBD2
V gene: TRBV4-3
J gene: TRBJ2-2
clone size: .
CDR3 DNA: TGCGCCAGCAGCCAAGGTTTGGCGGGAGATGGCACCGGGGAGCTGTTTTTT
CDR3 protein: CASSQGLAGDGTGELFF

D gene: .
V gene: TRBV29-1
J gene: TRBJ1-2
clone size: .
CDR3 DNA: TGCAGCGTTGAAGGGACAGAGCGCACCAACTATGGCTACACCTTC
CDR3 protein: CSVEGTERTNYGYTF

D gene: TRBD1
V gene: TRBV19
J gene: TRBJ2-1
clone size: .
CDR3 DNA: TGTGCCAGTAGTATACAGGGGGCCTACAATGAGCAGTTCTTC
CDR3 protein: CASSIQGAYNEQFF

D gene: .
V gene: TRBV19
J gene: TRBJ1-1
clone size: few
CDR3 DNA: TGTGCCGGAAGACCTACAGGATCCACTGAAGCTTTCTTT
CDR3 protein: CAGRPTGSTEAFF

D gene: .
V gene: TRBV4-1
J gene: TRBJ1-5
clone size: .
CDR3 DNA: TGCGCCAGCAGCCAAGCCGGGGCAGGCAATCAGCCCCAGCATTTT
CDR3 protein: CASSQAGAGNQPQHF

D gene: .
V gene: TRBV21-1
J gene: TRBJ2-7
clone size: .
CDR3 DNA: TGTGCCAGCAGCCGGACAGGAGGGACCTACGAGCAGTACTTC
CDR3 protein: CASSRTGGTYEQYF

D gene: TRBD2
V gene: TRBV4-1
J gene: TRBJ2-3
clone size: .
CDR3 DNA: TGCGCCAGCAGCCGCACTAGCGGGAGGGCCCTCTTGCCAGATACGCAGTATTTT
CDR3 protein: CASSRTSGRALLPDTQYF

D gene: TRBD1
V gene: TRBV7-9
J gene: TRBJ2-7
clone size: .
CDR3 DNA: TGTGCCAGCAGCCCGGGACAGGGAATAAGGTACGAGCAGTACTTC
CDR3 protein: CASSPGQGIRYEQYF

D gene: .
V gene: TRBV5-1
J gene: TRBJ2-7
clone size: .
CDR3 DNA: TGCGCCAGCAGCGCCGGGACAATCTACGAGCAGTACTTC
CDR3 protein: CASSAGTIYEQYF

D gene: TRBD1
V gene: TRBV19
J gene: TRBJ1-1
clone size: .
CDR3 DNA: TGTGCCAGTAGTCCTCGATTCGACAGGGGGAACACTGAAGCTTTCTTT
CDR3 protein: CASSPRFDRGNTEAFF

D gene: .
V gene: TRBV4-1
J gene: TRBJ2-2
clone size: .
CDR3 DNA: TGCGCCAGCAGCCAAGTCGGCGGGGACGGGGAGCTGTTTTTT
CDR3 protein: CASSQVGGDGELFF

D gene: .
V gene: TRBV7-9
J gene: TRBJ1-1
clone size: .
CDR3 DNA: TGTGCCAGCAGCTTAGCACGCGGCGCGGACACTGAAGCTTTCTTT
CDR3 protein: CASSLARGADTEAFF

D gene: .
V gene: TRBV9
J gene: TRBJ1-4
clone size: .
CDR3 DNA: TGTGCCAGCAGCGTAGCTGGGGGGACGCTTGAAAAACTGTTTTTT
CDR3 protein: CASSVAGGTLEKLFF

D gene: TRBD2
V gene: TRBV19
J gene: TRBJ2-7
clone size: once
CDR3 DNA: TGTGCCAGTAGTATGTGGGCGGGAGCGTTAATCTACGAGCAGTACTTC
CDR3 protein: CASSMWAGALIYEQYF

D gene: TRBD1
V gene: TRBV14
J gene: TRBJ2-1
clone size: .
CDR3 DNA: TGTGCCAGCAGCCAAGGTGACAGGGGGAGCAATGAGCAGTTCTTC
CDR3 protein: CASSQGDRGSNEQFF

D gene: TRBD2
V gene: TRBV28
J gene: TRBJ2-1
clone size: .
CDR3 DNA: TGTGCCAGCAGTCCTAGCGGGATCTCCTACAATGAGCAGTTCTTC
CDR3 protein: CASSPSGISYNEQFF

D gene: .
V gene: TRBV7-9
J gene: TRBJ2-1
clone size: .
CDR3 DNA: TGTGCCAGCTATCCCAGTAGCTCCTACAATGAGCAGTTCTTC
CDR3 protein: CASYPSSSYNEQFF

D gene: .
V gene: TRBV28
J gene: TRBJ2-3
clone size: .
CDR3 DNA: TGTGCCAGCAGTTTAACGGAGGGCGGCTGGGCAGATACGCAGTATTTT
CDR3 protein: CASSLTEGGWADTQYF

D gene: .
V gene: TRBV5-6
J gene: TRBJ1-3
clone size: .
CDR3 DNA: TGTGCCAGCAGCTTGGCAGGGGCTGGAAACACCATATATTTT
CDR3 protein: CASSLAGAGNTIYF

D gene: .
V gene: TRBV27
J gene: TRBJ2-5
clone size: .
CDR3 DNA: TGTGCCAGCAGCCCATTTCAGCGCCAACAAGAGACCCAGTACTTC
CDR3 protein: CASSPFQRQQETQYF

D gene: .
V gene: TRBV14
J gene: TRBJ2-7
clone size: .
CDR3 DNA: TGTGCCAGCAGCCATCCGGTCGGAGGGGAGCAGTACTTC
CDR3 protein: CASSHPVGGEQYF

D gene: TRBD2
V gene: TRBV7-9
J gene: TRBJ2-1
clone size: .
CDR3 DNA: TGTGCCAGCAGCTTACCGCTGGCGGGAGTCAACAATGAGCAGTTCTTC
CDR3 protein: CASSLPLAGVNNEQFF

D gene: .
V gene: TRBV7-8
J gene: TRBJ2-5
clone size: .
CDR3 DNA: TGTGCCAGCAGCGCCTACTCCCGGGGGCAAGAGACCCAGTACTTC
CDR3 protein: CASSAYSRGQETQYF

D gene: .
V gene: TRBV27
J gene: TRBJ2-2
clone size: .
CDR3 DNA: TGTGCCAGCAGTTTAGGGGCAGACACCGGGGAGCTGTTTTTT
CDR3 protein: CASSLGADTGELFF

D gene: .
V gene: TRBV27
J gene: TRBJ2-2
clone size: .
CDR3 DNA: TGTGCCAGCAGTTTAGGTGGGGGATACACCGGGGAGCTGTTTTTT
CDR3 protein: CASSLGGGYTGELFF

D gene: TRBD2
V gene: TRBV27
J gene: TRBJ2-1
clone size: .
CDR3 DNA: TGTGCCAGCAGGCTAGCGGGGGGGAGCTCCTACAATGAGCAGTTCTTC
CDR3 protein: CASRLAGGSSYNEQFF

D gene: TRBD2
V gene: TRBV7-2
J gene: TRBJ2-1
clone size: once
CDR3 DNA: TGTGCCAGCAGCTTTAGCGGGAGTTCCTACAATGAGCAGTTCTTC
CDR3 protein: CASSFSGSSYNEQFF

D gene: TRBD1
V gene: TRBV7-9
J gene: TRBJ2-4
clone size: .
CDR3 DNA: TGTGCCAGCAGCTCTGGACAGGGGGCCAAAAACATTCAGTACTTC
CDR3 protein: CASSSGQGAKNIQYF

D gene: TRBD2
V gene: TRBV27
J gene: TRBJ2-5
clone size: .
CDR3 DNA: TGTGCCAGCAGGGGGGAGGGGCCCGATTTCCAAGAGACCCAGTACTTC
CDR3 protein: CASRGEGPDFQETQYF

D gene: .
V gene: TRBV29-1
J gene: TRBJ1-1
clone size: many
CDR3 DNA: TGCAGCGGTGATATGAACACTGAAGCTTTCTTT
CDR3 protein: CSGDMNTEAFF

D gene: .
V gene: TRBV27
J gene: TRBJ2-1
clone size: .
CDR3 DNA: TGTGCCAGCAGTGTCCTCGGGGGAGCGAGCGATGAGCAGTTCTTC
CDR3 protein: CASSVLGGASDEQFF